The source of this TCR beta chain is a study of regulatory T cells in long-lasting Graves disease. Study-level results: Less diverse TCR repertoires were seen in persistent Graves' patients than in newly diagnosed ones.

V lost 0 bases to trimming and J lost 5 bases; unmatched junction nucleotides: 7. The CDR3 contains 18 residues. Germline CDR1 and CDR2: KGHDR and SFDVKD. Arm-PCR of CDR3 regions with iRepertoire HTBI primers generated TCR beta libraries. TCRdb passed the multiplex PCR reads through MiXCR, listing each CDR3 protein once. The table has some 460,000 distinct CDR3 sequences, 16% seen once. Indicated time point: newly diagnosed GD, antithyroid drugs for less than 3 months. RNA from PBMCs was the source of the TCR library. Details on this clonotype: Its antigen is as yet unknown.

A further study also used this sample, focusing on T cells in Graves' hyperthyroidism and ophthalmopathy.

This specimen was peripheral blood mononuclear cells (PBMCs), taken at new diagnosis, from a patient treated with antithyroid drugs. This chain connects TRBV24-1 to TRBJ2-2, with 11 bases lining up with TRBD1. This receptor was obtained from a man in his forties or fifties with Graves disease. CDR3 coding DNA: TGTGCCACCAGTGATTTGTCCGGGACAGGGGGGTGGACCGGGGAGCTGTTTTTT. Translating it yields CATSDLSGTGGWTGELFF.